A single T cell receptor beta chain is shown here with its context. Its binding antigen is unknown. Base qualities were left out, and no much larger clone turns up one base away. TCR cDNA was synthesized by 5'RACE template switching, through which a universal primer site and unique molecular identifiers were introduced. Priming of cDNA synthesis was performed from both the TCR alpha and TCR beta constant segments. Library amplification involved two PCR steps, and the second step added sample barcodes and sequencing adapters. Sequencing of libraries was performed on Illumina HiSeq 2500 (2x100 bp) or NovaSeq (2x150 bp). Per the authors' processing: Demultiplexing of reads and collapsing into UMI consensus sequences were performed with MIGEC, and V(D)J alignment was carried out with MiXCR. Clonotypes responding to the vaccine were identified with edgeR on replicate PBMC samples, with the criteria of FDR below 0.01 and a log2 fold change above 5 up to day 15. CD4 or CD8 identity was assigned to each bulk clonotype according to whether the clonotype was present at higher abundance in the sequenced CD4 repertoire or the sequenced CD8 repertoire. The raw public data were reprocessed by TCRdb itself: fastp quality trimming at Q25, MiXCR clonotype calling, in-frame beta chains only. Entries are consolidated by CDR3 protein sequence, retaining the most common genes and DNA. TCRdb's processing, not the authors' own work, is the source of the V and J calls. A total of roughly 250,000 distinct CDR3 sequences appear in this sample, roughly 13% of them only once. Around 0.55% of the sample is held by the ten biggest clonotypes.

This record belongs to a study of T cells after yellow fever vaccination (dated by TCRdb to between 2017 and 2020). In the study overall: Libraries from fractions with low cell numbers were prepared with the SMART-Seq v4 Ultra Low Input RNA kit. To follow T-cell clones before and after both primary and booster YFV17D yellow fever vaccination, bulk TCR alpha and beta repertoires underwent longitudinal sequencing. Two healthy male donors made up the cohort, one aged 18 to 29 years and the other aged 30 to 40 years. Blood was drawn at multiple timepoints before and after primary and secondary immunization, with bulk PBMC replicates and cell subsets isolated.

The treatment or condition label here, explained by the study, means: live attenuated yellow fever vaccine strain. A standard Ficoll-Paque protocol was used to isolate PBMCs from peripheral blood. CD4 and CD8 T-cell fractions were isolated with Dynabeads CD4 and CD8 positive selection kits. TriZol was used to extract RNA from bulk PBMCs, CD4 and CD8 fractions, and dextramer-positive and dextramer-negative fractions. Beyond this particular receptor, the publication reports: A small fraction of clonotypes showed up in both the CD4 and CD8 compartments, probably as a result of convergent recombination. Computational filtering was required because FACS-sorted repertoires could contain abundant contaminating clonotypes from the bulk population. Compared with the primary T-cell response, the secondary T-cell response was faster but weaker, reaching its peak on day 5 rather than on day 15. After the booster, most of the clones that had expanded following primary vaccination were detected again (roughly 96% of CD4 and 80% to 90% of CD8), which suggests that memory was broadly maintained. The study included only a couple of donors, which limits how far the findings can be generalized.

Sequencing was performed on CD4+ T cells sorted from PBMCs, taken 45 days after the yellow fever booster vaccination. The source is a man younger than 40 who received the YFV17D yellow fever vaccine.

The CDR3 sequence is CASSYSARASTDTQYF. The sequence in DNA is TGTGCCAGCAGTTACTCGGCGAGGGCCTCGACAGATACGCAGTATTTT. The sequence links TRBV6-2 or TRBV6-3 to TRBJ2-3; matching of 5 bases hints at TRBD2 as the D gene. Reading the germline V gene gives CDR1 MNHEY and CDR2 SVGEGT. Trimming takes 0 bases from V and 3 bases from J, and the germline ends sit 13 bases apart. Including cysteine and phenylalanine, the CDR3 has 16 amino acids. The entry retains the CDR3 DNA only, 48 bases that are in frame from base 1.